The next 10 T cell receptor beta chains were all read from a single sample in a study of identical twins. MiXCR was run by TCRdb on the 5' RACE reads, yielding one entry per CDR3 protein. The sample shows about 340,000 distinct CDR3 sequences, 9% to 15% of them seen only once. The sample was also reused in another study, on yellow fever vaccine responses in identical twins.

The source material was CD8+ T cells sorted from blood. The source of these receptors is a woman aged 18-35 years in good health.

This clonotype was observed a handful of times. J is TRBJ2-1 and V is TRBV2; TRBD2 matches 9 bases. Germline CDR1 is SNHLY and CDR2 is FYNNEI. V lost 6 bases to trimming and J lost 3 bases; unmatched junction nucleotides: 9. The CDR3 is 16 amino acids. The CDR3 spells CASSPGREGLYNEQFF. CDR3 coding DNA: TGTGCCAGCAGCCCCGGGCGGGAGGGCCTCTACAATGAGCAGTTCTTC.

The sample holds a few counts of this clonotype. The chain has TRBV20-1 and TRBJ2-5; TRBD2 matches at 11 bases. J was trimmed by 5 bases and V by 0 bases; bases with no gene match: 5. The V gene's germline CDR1 is DFQATT and CDR2 SNEGSKA (reference sequence). The CDR3 is made up of 15 amino acids. CDR3 nucleotides: TGCAGTGCTAGAGATAGCGGGAGGGCCTGGGAGACCCAGTACTTC. It encodes CSARDSGRAWETQYF.

This clonotype was seen repeatedly, ten times or more. V and J are TRBV28 and TRBJ1-2, with 7 bases that match TRBD1. The CDR3 covers 16 residues. Losses at the gene ends were 4 bases for V and 1 base for J; bases not matched to a gene: 9. Germline values: CDR1 MDHEN, CDR2 SYDVKM. CDR3 DNA sequence: TGTGCCAGCAGTTATCGGACAGGATCTGTTAACTATGGCTACACCTTC. Translation gives CASSYRTGSVNYGYTF.

V and J are TRBV27 and TRBJ2-4; TRBD2 is a possible D gene (5 bases). This CDR3 has 17 amino acids. Trimming removed 5 bases at V and 0 bases at J, with 17 bases between. Looked up from germline, CDR1 is MNHEY and CDR2 is SMNVEV (reference sequence). The CDR3 bases are TGTGCCAGCAGTACCACATCAGAGGGTCTAGCCAAAAACATTCAGTACTTC. Translated, it gives CASSTTSEGLAKNIQYF.

This clonotype was recorded a few times. The CDR3 bases are TGTGCCAGCACCTCGGGACCGGGCTATGGCTACACCTTC. Translated, it gives CASTSGPGYGYTF. The rearrangement joins TRBV12-3 or TRBV12-4 to TRBJ1-2; perhaps TRBD1 as D (5 bases). The V end lost 7 bases, the J end lost 4 bases, and 13 bases lay between the germline ends. The CDR3 runs to 13 residues.

This clonotype was counted between two and nine times. V and J are TRBV20-1 and TRBJ2-7, with 8 bases matching TRBD1. CDR1 is DFQATT and CDR2 is SNEGSKA in the germline V gene (reference sequence). The J segment lost 6 bases and the V segment lost 1 base, leaving 2 bases of the junction unmatched. The CDR3 covers 12 residues. This CDR3 is CSARGTGSEQYV. The CDR3 DNA reads as TGCAGTGCTAGAGGGACAGGGAGCGAGCAGTACGTC.

This clonotype has just a few counts. One end of the junction does not line up with germline, which may come from a read error. V gene TRBV7-9 combines with J gene TRBJ2-1; no clear D. Germline V gene sequence: CDR1 SEHNR, CDR2 FQNEAQ (reference sequence). CDR3 length equals 15 residues. In DNA, the CDR3 is TGTGCCATCAGCCCCCGGGCAGTTAACTACAATGAGCAGTTCTTC. This sequence encodes CAISPRAVNYNEQFF.

The rearrangement joins TRBV4-1 to TRBJ2-1; TRBD2 matches at 8 bases. CDR3 length equals 17 residues. Per germline, CDR1 MGHRA and CDR2 YSYEKL. The J segment lost 10 bases and the V segment lost 0 bases, leaving 14 bases of the junction unmatched. CDR3 sequence (DNA): TGCGCCAGCAGCCAAGATCGGGAGGTACTAGCGGAAATCGAGCAGTTCTTC. Translation gives CASSQDREVLAEIEQFF.

This clonotype was found a few times. This chain connects TRBV27 to TRBJ2-5; perhaps TRBD2 as D (5 bases). The V gene lost 6 bases and the J gene lost 5 bases, with 31 bases spanning the gap. This CDR3 comprises 19 residues. The germline gives CDR1 MNHEY, CDR2 SMNVEV (reference sequence). The CDR3: CASSLDAPGSAVRRETQYF. In DNA, the CDR3 is TGTGCCAGCAGCCTAGACGCCCCGGGGTCAGCGGTGAGGCGGGAGACCCAGTACTTC.

This clonotype was seen a few times. The V gene is TRBV5-5, the J gene TRBJ2-7; TRBD1 aligns across 9 bases. The CDR3 contains 14 residues. Germline V gene data show CDR1 as SGHKS and CDR2 as YYEKEE (reference sequence). With 0 bases clipped from V and 3 bases from J, the junction kept 1 base outside the gene matches. Here the CDR3 DNA reads TGTGCCAGCAGCTTGGACAGGGGGCACTACGAGCAGTACGTC. Amino acid sequence: CASSLDRGHYEQYV.